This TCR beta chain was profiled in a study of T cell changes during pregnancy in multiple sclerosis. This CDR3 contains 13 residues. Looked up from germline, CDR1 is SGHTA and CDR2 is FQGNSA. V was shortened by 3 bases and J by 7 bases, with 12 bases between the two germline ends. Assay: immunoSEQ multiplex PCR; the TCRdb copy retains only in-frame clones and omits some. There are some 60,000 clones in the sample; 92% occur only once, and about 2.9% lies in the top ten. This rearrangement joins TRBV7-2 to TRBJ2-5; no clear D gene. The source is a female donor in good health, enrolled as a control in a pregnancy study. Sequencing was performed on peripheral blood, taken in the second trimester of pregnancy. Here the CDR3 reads CASSFSPLGTQYF. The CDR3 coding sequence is TGTGCCAGCAGCTTCTCCCCCCTCGGGACCCAGTACTTC.